The entry below describes one TCR beta chain. Source study methods: Amplifying reference gene primers gave estimates of nucleated cell counts. The method was immunoSEQ multiplex PCR; TCRdb's version includes in-frame clones alone and lacks a portion of them. V, J and clone size reflect that table, while D and trimming were determined from the DNA. The sample lists fewer than 200,000 clones; 84% were seen once. The V and J ends lost 5 bases and 7 bases respectively, with 17 bases between them. CDR1 is SGHTA and CDR2 is FQGNSA in the germline V gene. The CDR3 totals 14 residues. This entry belongs to a study of blood T cell repertoires in COVID-19. Study as a whole: Samples representing acute and convalescent COVID-19 were sourced from the United States, Italy and Spain. The cDNA or gDNA used as material had been derived from T cells, B-cell-depleted T cells, or PBMCs.

The chain carries TRBV7-2 and TRBJ2-5, with a possible D match to TRBD2 (6 bases). Sequences were obtained from peripheral blood. This receptor was identified in a man aged 35-49 years who had recovered from COVID-19. CDR3 amino acids: CASSPVGTGGTQYF. The CDR3 DNA reads TGTGCCAGCAGCCCTGTGGGGACTGGAGGGACCCAGTACTTC.